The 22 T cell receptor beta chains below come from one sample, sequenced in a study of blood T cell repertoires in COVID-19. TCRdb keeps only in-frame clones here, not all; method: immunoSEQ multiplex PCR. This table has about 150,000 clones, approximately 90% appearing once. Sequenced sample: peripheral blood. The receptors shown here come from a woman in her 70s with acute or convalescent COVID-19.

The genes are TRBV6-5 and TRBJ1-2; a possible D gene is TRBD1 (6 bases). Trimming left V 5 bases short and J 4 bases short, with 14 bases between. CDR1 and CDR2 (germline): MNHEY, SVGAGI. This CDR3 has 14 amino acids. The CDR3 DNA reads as TGTGCCAGCAGTCCCCGGACAGCGAGCTATGGCTACACCTTC. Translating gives CASSPRTASYGYTF.

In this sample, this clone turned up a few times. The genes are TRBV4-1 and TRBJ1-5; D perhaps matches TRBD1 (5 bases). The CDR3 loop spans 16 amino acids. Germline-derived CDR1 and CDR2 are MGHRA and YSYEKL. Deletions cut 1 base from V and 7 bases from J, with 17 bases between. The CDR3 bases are TGCGCCAGCAGCCAAGGGTTGACAGATCACCGGCAGCCCCAGCATTTT. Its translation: CASSQGLTDHRQPQHF.

The CDR3: CASSLLEETQYF. Here the CDR3 DNA reads TGTGCCAGCAGCCTATTAGAAGAGACCCAGTACTTC. The chain has TRBV7-2 and TRBJ2-5; D remains unclear. V lost 5 bases and J lost 3, with 7 bases in between. The CDR3 has 12 residues. Germline V gene sequence: CDR1 SGHTA, CDR2 FQGNSA.

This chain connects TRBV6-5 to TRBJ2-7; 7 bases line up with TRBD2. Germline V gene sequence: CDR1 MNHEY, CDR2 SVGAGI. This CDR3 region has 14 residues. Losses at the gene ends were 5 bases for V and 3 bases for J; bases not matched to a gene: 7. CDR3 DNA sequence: TGTGCCAGCAGTAGCGGGGCGGGGATCTACGAGCAGTACGTC. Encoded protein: CASSSGAGIYEQYV.

CDR3 in amino acids: CASIAAGDSNQPQHF. The CDR3 bases are TGTGCCAGTATCGCAGCGGGGGATAGCAATCAGCCCCAGCATTTT. The chain is built from TRBV19 and TRBJ1-5; D is possibly TRBD1 (5 bases). Germline V CDR1 and CDR2: LNHDA, SQIVND (reference sequence). The CDR3 has 15 amino acids. V dropped 7 bases and J dropped 0 bases, with 13 bases sitting between them.

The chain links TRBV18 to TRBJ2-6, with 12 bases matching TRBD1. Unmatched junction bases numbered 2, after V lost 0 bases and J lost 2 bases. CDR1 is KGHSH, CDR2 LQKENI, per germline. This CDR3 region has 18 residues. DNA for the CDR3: TGTGCCAGCTCACCACCGGGGACAGGGGGCGCTGGGGCCAACGTCCTGACTTTC. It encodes CASSPPGTGGAGANVLTF.

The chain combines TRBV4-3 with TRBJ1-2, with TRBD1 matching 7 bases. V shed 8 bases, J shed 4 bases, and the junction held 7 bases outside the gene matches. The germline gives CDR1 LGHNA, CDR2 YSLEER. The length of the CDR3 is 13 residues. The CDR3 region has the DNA TGCGCCAGCCGGACACAGGGGAGCTATGGCTACACCTTC. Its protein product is CASRTQGSYGYTF.

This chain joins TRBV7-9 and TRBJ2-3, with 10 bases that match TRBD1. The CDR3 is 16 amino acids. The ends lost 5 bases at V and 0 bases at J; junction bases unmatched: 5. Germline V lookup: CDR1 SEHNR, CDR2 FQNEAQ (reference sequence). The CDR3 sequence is CASSPDRGASTDTQYF. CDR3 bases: TGTGCCAGCAGCCCGGACAGGGGGGCAAGCACAGATACGCAGTATTTT.

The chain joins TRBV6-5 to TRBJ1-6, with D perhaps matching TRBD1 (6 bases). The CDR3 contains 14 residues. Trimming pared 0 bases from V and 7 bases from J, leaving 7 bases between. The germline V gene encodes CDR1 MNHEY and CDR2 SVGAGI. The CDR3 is CASSYSTGNSPLHF. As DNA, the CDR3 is TGTGCCAGCAGTTACTCAACAGGGAATTCACCCCTCCACTTT.

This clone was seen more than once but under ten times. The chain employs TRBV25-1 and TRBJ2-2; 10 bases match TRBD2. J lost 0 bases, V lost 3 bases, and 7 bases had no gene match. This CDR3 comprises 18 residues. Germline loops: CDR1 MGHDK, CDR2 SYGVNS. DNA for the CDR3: TGTGCCAGCAGTGACCCTAGCGGGGGCCGATCGAACACCGGGGAGCTGTTTTTT. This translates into CASSDPSGGRSNTGELFF.

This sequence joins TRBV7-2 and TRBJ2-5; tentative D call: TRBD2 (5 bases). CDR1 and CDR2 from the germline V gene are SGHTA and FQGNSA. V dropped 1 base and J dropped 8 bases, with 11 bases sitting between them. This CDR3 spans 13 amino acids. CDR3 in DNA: TGTGCCAGCAGCTTAGAAGGAGGAAAAACCCAGTACTTC. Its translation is CASSLEGGKTQYF. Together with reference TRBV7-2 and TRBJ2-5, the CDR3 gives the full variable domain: GAGVSQSPSNKVTEKGKDVELRCDPISGHTALYWYRQSLGQGLEFLIYFQGNSAPDKSGLPSDRFSAERTGGSVSTLTIQRTQQEDSAVYLCASSLEGGKTQYFGPGTRLLVL.

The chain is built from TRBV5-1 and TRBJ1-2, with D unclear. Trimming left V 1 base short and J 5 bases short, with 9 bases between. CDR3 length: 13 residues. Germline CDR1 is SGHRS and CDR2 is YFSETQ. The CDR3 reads CASSLWESYGYTF. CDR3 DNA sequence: TGCGCCAGCAGCTTGTGGGAGTCTTATGGCTACACCTTC.

CDR3: CASSQTSGGPRIYEQYV. The DNA for the CDR3 is TGTGCCAGCAGTCAGACTAGCGGGGGGCCCAGAATCTACGAGCAGTACGTC. The chain carries TRBV6-2 or TRBV6-3 and TRBJ2-7; 13 bases are a match to TRBD2. The junction had 10 bases not matched to a gene; V was cut back by 5 bases and J by 3 bases. This CDR3 is built from 17 residues. Per the germline V gene, CDR1 is MNHEY and CDR2 is SVGEGT.

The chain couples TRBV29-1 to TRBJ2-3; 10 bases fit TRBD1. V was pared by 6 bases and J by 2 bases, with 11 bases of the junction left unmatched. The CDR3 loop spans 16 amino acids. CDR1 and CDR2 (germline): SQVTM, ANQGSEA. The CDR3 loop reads CSVTPTGGGYTDTQYF. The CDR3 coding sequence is TGCAGCGTGACACCGACAGGGGGCGGATACACAGATACGCAGTATTTT.

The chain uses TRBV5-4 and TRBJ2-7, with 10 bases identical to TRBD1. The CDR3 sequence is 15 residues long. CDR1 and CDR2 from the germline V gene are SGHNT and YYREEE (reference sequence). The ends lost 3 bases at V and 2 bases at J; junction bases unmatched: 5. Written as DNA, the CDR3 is TGTGCCAGCAGCTACGCCGGGACAGGGGCCTACGAGCAGTACTTC. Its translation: CASSYAGTGAYEQYF. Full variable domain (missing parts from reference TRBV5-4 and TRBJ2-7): ETGVTQSPTHLIKTRGQQVTLRCSSQSGHNTVSWYQQALGQGPQFIFQYYREEENGRGNFPPRFSGLQFPNYSSELNVNALELDDSALYLCASSYAGTGAYEQYFGPGTRLTVT.

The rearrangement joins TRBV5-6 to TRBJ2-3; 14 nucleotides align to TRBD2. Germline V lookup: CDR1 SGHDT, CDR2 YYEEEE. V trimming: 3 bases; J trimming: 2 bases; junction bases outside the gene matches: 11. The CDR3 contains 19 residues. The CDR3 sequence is CASSSGTSGGLFDTDTQYF. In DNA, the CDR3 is TGTGCCAGCAGCTCCGGGACTAGCGGGGGTCTGTTCGACACAGATACGCAGTATTTT.

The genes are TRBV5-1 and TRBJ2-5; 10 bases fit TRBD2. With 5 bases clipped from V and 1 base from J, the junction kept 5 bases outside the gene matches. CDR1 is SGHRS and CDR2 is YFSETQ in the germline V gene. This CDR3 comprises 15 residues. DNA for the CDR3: TGCGCCAGCAGGGTTAGCGGGGGGTCCCAAGAGACCCAGTACTTC. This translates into CASRVSGGSQETQYF.

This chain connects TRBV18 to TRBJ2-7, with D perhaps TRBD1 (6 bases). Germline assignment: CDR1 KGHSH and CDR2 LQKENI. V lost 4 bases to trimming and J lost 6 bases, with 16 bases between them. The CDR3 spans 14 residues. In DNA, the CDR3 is TGTGCCAGCTCACTAGTACAGGGAGTAGGCGAGCAGTACTTC. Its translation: CASSLVQGVGEQYF.

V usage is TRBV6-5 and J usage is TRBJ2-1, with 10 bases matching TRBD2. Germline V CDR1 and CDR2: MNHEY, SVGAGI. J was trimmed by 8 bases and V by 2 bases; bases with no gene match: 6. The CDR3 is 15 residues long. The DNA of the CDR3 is TGTGCCAGCAGTTACATAGCGGGGGGCGGGGATGAGCAGTTCTTC. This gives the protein CASSYIAGGGDEQFF.

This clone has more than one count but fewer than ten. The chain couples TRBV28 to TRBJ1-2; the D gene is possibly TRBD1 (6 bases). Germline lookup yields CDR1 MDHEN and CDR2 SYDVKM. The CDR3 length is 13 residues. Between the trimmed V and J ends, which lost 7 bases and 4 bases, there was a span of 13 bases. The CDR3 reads CASISNRVYGYTF. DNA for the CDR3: TGTGCCAGCATTTCTAACAGGGTCTATGGCTACACCTTC.

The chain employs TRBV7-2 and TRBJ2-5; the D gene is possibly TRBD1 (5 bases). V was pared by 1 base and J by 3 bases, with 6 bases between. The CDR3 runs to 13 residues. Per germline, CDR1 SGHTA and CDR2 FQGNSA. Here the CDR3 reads CASSLGQKETQYF. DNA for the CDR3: TGTGCCAGCAGCTTAGGACAGAAAGAGACCCAGTACTTC.

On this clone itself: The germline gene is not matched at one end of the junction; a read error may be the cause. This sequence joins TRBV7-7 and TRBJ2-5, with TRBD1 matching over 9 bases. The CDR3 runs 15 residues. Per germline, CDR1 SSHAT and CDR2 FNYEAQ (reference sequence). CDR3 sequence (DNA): TGTGCTAGCAGCTTAGGGACAGGGAGACAAGAGACCCAGTACTTC. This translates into CASSLGTGRQETQYF.